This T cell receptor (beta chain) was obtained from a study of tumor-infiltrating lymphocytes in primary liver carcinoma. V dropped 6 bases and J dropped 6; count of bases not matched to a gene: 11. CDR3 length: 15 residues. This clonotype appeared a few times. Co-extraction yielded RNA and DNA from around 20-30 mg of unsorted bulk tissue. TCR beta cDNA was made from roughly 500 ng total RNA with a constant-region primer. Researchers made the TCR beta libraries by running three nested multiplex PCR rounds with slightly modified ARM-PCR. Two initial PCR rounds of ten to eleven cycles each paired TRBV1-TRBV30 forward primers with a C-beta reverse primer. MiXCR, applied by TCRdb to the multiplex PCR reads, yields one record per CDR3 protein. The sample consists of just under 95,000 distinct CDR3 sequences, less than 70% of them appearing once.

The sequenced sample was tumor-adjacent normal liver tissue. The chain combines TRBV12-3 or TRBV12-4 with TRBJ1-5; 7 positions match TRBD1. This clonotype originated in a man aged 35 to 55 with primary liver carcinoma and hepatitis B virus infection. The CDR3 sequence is CASSFVDRDSQPQHF. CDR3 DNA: TGTGCCAGCAGCTTCGTAGACAGGGATAGTCAGCCCCAGCATTTT.